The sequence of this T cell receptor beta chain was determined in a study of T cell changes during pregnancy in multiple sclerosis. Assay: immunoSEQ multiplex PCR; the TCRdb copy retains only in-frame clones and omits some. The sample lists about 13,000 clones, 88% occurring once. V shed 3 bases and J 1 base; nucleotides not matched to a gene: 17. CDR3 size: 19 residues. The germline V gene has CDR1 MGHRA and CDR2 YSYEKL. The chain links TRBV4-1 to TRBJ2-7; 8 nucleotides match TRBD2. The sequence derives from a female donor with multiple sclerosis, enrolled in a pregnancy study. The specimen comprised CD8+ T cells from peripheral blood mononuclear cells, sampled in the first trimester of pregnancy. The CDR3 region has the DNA TGCGCCAGCAGCCAGCACTCCTTGGCGGGGGGATGGGGTTCCTACGAGCAGTACTTC. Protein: CASSQHSLAGGWGSYEQYF.